This T cell receptor beta chain originates from a study of neoadjuvant anti-PD-1 for oral cavity cancer. This CDR3 is built from 15 residues. Germline V gives CDR1 MNHEY, CDR2 SVGAGI. Trimming took 2 bases from V and 5 from J, leaving 12 bases between them. Some clones are missing from TCRdb's copy, which holds only in-frame ones; the method was immunoSEQ multiplex PCR. The sample contains 10,000 to 15,000 clones, 67% of which appear only once. Time point described: after neoadjuvant nivolumab, at surgical resection. Sequences were derived from PBMCs, sampled after nivolumab (anti-PD-1) treatment. The receptor was derived from a person between 40 and 80 years old with oral cavity squamous cell carcinoma. J is TRBJ2-2 and V is TRBV6-5; D possibly corresponds to TRBD2 (5 bases). The chain's CDR3 is CASSYLSVSTGELFF. The CDR3 coding sequence is TGTGCCAGCAGTTACCTTAGCGTCAGTACCGGGGAGCTGTTTTTT.